The 10 T cell receptor beta chains below were found in one sample sequenced in a study of blood T cell repertoires in COVID-19 (TCRdb year 2020). Library creation used the immunoSEQ multiplex PCR assay. As stored in TCRdb, this immuneACCESS dataset retains in-frame rearrangements with V and J assigned. A fraction of the clones does not appear; measured against another copy, unresolved V genes explain less than half of the discrepancy, and the remainder lacks a known reason. The sample profile shows 200,000 to 250,000 clones; 75% to 85% of them were found once. Over 7% of the sample rests with the top ten. The source material was PBMCs or T cells enriched from blood (not recorded which). The receptors here all came from a woman in her thirties or forties with acute COVID-19.

In DNA, the CDR3 is TGTGCCAGCAGCGTAGGGACAGGACTAGCGGGAGTCAATGAGCAGTTCTTC. This encodes CASSVGTGLAGVNEQFF. The rearrangement links TRBV9 to TRBJ2-1, with TRBD2 identical over 13 bases. The CDR3 loop spans 17 amino acids. Germline-derived CDR1 and CDR2 are SGDLS and YYNGEE. J was trimmed by 6 bases and V by 0 bases; bases with no gene match: 6.

The chain recombines TRBV19 with TRBJ2-7, with 13 bases fitting TRBD2. Germline V gene lookup returns CDR1 LNHDA and CDR2 SQIVND (reference sequence). The trim removed 5 bases at V and 3 bases at J, leaving 4 bases unmatched. This CDR3 region has 15 residues. In nucleotides, the CDR3 is TGTGCCAGTAGTCCAGGACTAGCGGGAGTCTACGAGCAGTACTTC. Amino acid sequence: CASSPGLAGVYEQYF. The entire variable domain, with the rest obtained from reference TRBV19 and TRBJ2-7, is as follows: DGGITQSPKYLFRKEGQNVTLSCEQNLNHDAMYWYRQDPGQGLRLIYYSQIVNDFQKGDIAEGYSVSREKKESFPLTVTSAQKNPTAFYLCASSPGLAGVYEQYFGPGTRLTVT.

This chain uses TRBV5-1 with TRBJ2-2; D call uncertain. This CDR3 contains 14 residues. Germline assignment: CDR1 SGHRS and CDR2 YFSETQ. V gave up 6 bases and J gave up 3 bases, with 12 bases separating them. CDR3 coding DNA: TGCGCCAGCAAAGACCCGGGTGACACCGGGGAGCTGTTTTTT. Its translation is CASKDPGDTGELFF.

The J gene is TRBJ1-2, the V gene TRBV7-3, with a tentative D call TRBD1 (5 bases). There are 13 residues in the CDR3. The germline gives CDR1 SGHTA, CDR2 FQGTGA. The germline V and J ends were trimmed by 5 bases and 8 bases, with 15 bases remaining between them. CDR3 DNA sequence: TGTGCCAGCAGCCGGGCAGGGCTTGAGGGCTACACCTTC. The encoded protein is CASSRAGLEGYTF.

The chain combines TRBV5-1 with TRBJ1-1; D possibly corresponds to TRBD1 (5 bases). The CDR3 is made up of 16 amino acids. The V end was cut by 0 bases, the J end by 4 bases, with 16 bases between. Germline V lookup: CDR1 SGHRS, CDR2 YFSETQ. CDR3 in amino acids: CASSLGGGEIGTEAFF. Here the CDR3 DNA reads TGCGCCAGCAGCTTGGGCGGGGGGGAAATCGGCACTGAAGCTTTCTTT.

The V call is TRBV5-1, the J call TRBJ2-1, with D perhaps matching TRBD1 (5 bases). This CDR3 contains 17 residues. V was trimmed by 4 bases and J by 2 bases, leaving 19 bases between them. CDR1 and CDR2 from the germline V gene are SGHRS and YFSETQ. The CDR3 region is CASSPTHWSGTYNEQFF. The CDR3 nucleotides read TGCGCCAGCAGCCCAACTCATTGGTCAGGGACCTACAATGAGCAGTTCTTC.

On this clone itself: At one of its ends the junction is not consistent with the germline gene, which may arise from a read error. The chain has TRBV7-3 and TRBJ2-1; 8 bases line up with TRBD1. Germline assignment: CDR1 SGHTA and CDR2 FQGTGA. There are 14 residues in the CDR3. DNA of the CDR3: TGTGCCAGCAGCCCCGGGACAGGCTATACGGGTACGGTCTTC. Protein sequence: CASSPGTGYTGTVF.

V is TRBV14 and J is TRBJ1-4; no definite D call. The length of the CDR3 is 16 residues. The germline gives CDR1 SGHDN, CDR2 FVKESK. Trimming took 4 bases from V and 3 from J, leaving 15 bases between them. The CDR3 bases are TGTGCCAGCAGCCCCCGGGCGGGGAGGGCTAATGAAAAACTGTTTTTT. It translates to CASSPRAGRANEKLFF.

The chain combines TRBV7-2 with TRBJ1-2; tentatively, D is TRBD1 (6 bases). V lost 0 bases and J 4 bases, leaving 12 bases between the germline ends. The CDR3 covers 15 residues. Germline-derived CDR1 and CDR2 are SGHTA and FQGNSA. The CDR3 nucleotides read TGTGCCAGCAGCTTAGCCTTTGGGACAACCTATGGCTACACCTTC. Translation: CASSLAFGTTYGYTF. Full variable domain (outside the CDR3, taken from reference TRBV7-2 and TRBJ1-2): GAGVSQSPSNKVTEKGKDVELRCDPISGHTALYWYRQSLGQGLEFLIYFQGNSAPDKSGLPSDRFSAERTGGSVSTLTIQRTQQEDSAVYLCASSLAFGTTYGYTFGSGTRLTVV.

The chain employs TRBV3-1 (or the pseudogene TRBV3-2) and TRBJ2-7, with D possibly matching TRBD2 (6 bases). The CDR3 loop spans 14 amino acids. The V end was cut by 1 base, the J end by 6 bases, with 13 bases between. Looked up from germline, CDR1 is LGHDT and CDR2 is YNNKEL (reference sequence). As DNA, the CDR3 is TGTGCCAGCAGCCAAGGGCGGGTGCGGGGCGAGCAGTACTTC. This sequence encodes CASSQGRVRGEQYF.